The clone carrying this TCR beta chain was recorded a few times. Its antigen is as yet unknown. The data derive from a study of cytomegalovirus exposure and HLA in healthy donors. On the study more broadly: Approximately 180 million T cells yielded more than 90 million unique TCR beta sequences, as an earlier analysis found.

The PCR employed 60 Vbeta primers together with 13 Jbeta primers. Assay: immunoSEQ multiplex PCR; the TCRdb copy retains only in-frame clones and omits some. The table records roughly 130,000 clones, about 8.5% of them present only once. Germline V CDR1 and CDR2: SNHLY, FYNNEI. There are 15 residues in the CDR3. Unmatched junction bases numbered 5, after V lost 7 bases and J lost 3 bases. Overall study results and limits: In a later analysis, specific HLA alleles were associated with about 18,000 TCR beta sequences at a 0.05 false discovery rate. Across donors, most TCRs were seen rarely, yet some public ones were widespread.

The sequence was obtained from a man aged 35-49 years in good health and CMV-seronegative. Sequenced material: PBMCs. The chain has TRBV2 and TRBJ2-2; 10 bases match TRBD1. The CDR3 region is CASNPDRGHTGELFF. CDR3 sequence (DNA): TGTGCCAGCAACCCCGACAGGGGGCACACCGGGGAGCTGTTTTTT.